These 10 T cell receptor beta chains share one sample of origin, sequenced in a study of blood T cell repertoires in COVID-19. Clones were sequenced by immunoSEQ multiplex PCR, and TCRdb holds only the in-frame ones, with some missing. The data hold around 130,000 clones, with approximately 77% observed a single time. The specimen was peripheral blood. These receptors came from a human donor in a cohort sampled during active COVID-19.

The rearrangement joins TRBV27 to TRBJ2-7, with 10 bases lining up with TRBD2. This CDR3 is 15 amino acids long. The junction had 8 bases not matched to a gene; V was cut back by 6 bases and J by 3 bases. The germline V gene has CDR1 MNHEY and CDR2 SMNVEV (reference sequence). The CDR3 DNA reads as TGTGCCAGCAGGAACTACCTAGCGGGGGTCTACGAGCAGTACTTC. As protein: CASRNYLAGVYEQYF.

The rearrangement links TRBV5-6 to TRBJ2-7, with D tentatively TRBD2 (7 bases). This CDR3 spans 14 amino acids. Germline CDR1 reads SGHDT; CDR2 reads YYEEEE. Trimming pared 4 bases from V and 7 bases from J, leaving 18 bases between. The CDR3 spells CASSPLAGAGEQYF. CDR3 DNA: TGTGCCAGCAGCCCTCTGGCGGGGGCAGGTGAGCAGTACTTC.

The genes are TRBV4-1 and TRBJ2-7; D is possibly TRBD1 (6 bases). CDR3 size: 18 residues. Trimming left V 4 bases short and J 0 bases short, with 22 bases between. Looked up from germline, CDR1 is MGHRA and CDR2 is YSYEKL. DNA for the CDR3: TGCGCCAGCAGCCGCTCCGGGCCGCAGGGGCGAAGCTCCTACGAGCAGTACTTC. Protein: CASSRSGPQGRSSYEQYF.

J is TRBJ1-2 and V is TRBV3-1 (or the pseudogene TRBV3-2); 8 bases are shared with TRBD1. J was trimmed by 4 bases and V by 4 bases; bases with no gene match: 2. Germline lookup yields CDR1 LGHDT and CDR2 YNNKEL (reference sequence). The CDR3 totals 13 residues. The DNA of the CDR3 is TGTGCCAGCAGCCCCGGACAGGGCTATGGCTACACCTTC. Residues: CASSPGQGYGYTF.

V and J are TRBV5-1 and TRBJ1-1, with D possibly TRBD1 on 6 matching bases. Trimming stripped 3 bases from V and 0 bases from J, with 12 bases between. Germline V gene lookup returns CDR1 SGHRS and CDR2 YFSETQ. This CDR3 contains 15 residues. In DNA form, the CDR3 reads TGCGCCAGCAGCTCGGGGGGACACCTGAACACTGAAGCTTTCTTT. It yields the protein CASSSGGHLNTEAFF.

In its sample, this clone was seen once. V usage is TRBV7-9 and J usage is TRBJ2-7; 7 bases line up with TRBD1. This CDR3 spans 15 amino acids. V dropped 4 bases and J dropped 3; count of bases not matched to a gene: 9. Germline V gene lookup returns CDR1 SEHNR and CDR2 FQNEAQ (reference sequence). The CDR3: CASSSLWGTDYEQYF. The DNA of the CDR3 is TGTGCCAGCAGCTCCCTTTGGGGGACAGACTACGAGCAGTACTTC.

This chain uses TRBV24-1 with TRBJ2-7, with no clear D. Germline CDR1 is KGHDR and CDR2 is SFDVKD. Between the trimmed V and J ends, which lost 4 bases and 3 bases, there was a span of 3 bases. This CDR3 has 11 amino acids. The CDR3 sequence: CATSDGYEQYF. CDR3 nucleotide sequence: TGTGCCACCAGTGACGGCTACGAGCAGTACTTC.

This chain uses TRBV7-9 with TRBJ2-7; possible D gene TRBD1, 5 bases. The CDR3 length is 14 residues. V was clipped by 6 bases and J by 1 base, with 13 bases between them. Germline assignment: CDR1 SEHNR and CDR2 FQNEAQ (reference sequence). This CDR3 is CASSAGPGSYEQYF. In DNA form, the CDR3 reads TGTGCCAGCAGTGCCGGGCCAGGGTCCTACGAGCAGTACTTC.

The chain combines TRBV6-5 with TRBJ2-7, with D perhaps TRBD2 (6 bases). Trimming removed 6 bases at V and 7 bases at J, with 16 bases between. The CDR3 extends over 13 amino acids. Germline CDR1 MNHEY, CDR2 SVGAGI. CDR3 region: CASSWDFSQEQYF. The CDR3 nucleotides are TGTGCCAGCAGCTGGGACTTCTCGCAGGAGCAGTACTTC.

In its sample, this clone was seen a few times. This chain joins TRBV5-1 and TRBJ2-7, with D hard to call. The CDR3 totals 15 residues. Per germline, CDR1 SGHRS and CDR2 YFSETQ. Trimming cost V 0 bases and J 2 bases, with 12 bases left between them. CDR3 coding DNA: TGCGCCAGCAGCTTGGGTGCTGTGAGGACCTACGAGCAGTACTTC. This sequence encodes CASSLGAVRTYEQYF.